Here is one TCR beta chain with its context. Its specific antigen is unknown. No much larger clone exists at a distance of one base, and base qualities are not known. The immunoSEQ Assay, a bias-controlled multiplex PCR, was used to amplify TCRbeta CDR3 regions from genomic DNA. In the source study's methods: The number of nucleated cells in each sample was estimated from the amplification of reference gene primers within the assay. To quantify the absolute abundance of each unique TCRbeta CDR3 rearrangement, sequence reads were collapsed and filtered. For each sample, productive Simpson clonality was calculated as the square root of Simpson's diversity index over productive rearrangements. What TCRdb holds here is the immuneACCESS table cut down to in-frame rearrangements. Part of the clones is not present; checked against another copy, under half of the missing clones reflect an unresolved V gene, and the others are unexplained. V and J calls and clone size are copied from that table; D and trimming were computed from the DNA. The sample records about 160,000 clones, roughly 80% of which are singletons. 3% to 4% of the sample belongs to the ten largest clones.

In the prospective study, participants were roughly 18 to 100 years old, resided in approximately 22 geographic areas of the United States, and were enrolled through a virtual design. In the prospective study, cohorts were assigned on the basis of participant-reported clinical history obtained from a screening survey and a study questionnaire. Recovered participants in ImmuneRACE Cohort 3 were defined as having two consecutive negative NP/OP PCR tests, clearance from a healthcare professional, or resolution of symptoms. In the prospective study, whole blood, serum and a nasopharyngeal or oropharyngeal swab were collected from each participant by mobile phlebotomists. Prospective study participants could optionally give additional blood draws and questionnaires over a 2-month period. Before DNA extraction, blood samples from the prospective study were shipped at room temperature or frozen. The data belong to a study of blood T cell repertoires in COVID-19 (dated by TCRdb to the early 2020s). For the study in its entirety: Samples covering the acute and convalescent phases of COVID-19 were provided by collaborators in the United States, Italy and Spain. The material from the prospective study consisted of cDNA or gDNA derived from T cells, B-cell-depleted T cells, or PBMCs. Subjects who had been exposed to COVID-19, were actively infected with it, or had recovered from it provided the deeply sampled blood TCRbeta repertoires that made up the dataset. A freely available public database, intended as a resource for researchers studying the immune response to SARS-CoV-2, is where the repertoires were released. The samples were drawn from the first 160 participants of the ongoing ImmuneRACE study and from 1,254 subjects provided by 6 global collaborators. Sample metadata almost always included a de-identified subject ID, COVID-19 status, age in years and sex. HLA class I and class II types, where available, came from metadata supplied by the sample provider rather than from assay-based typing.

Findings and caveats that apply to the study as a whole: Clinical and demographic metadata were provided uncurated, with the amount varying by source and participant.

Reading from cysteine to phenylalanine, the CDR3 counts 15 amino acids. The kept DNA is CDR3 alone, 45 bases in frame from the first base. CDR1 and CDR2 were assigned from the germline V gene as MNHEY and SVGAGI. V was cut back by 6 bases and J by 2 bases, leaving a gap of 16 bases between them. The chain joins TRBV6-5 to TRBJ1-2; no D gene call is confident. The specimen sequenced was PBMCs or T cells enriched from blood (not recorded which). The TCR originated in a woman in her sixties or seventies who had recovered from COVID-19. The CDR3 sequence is CASRLLVLRNYGYTF. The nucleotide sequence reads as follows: TGTGCCAGCAGGCTTTTAGTTCTTCGGAACTATGGCTACACCTTC.